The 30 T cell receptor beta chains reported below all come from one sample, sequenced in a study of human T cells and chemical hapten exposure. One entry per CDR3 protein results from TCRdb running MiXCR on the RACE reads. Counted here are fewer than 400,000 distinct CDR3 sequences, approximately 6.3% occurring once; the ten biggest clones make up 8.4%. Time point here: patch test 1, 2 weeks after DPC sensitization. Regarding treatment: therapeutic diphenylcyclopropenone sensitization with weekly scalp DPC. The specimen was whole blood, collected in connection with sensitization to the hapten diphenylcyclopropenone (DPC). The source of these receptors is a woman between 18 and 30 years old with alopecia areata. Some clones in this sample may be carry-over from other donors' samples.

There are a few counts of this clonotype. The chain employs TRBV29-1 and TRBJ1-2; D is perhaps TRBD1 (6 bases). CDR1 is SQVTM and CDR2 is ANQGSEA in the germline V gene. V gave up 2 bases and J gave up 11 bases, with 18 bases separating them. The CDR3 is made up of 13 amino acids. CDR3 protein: CSVEFILAGAYTF. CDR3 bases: TGCAGCGTTGAATTCATCCTTGCAGGGGCGTACACCTTC.

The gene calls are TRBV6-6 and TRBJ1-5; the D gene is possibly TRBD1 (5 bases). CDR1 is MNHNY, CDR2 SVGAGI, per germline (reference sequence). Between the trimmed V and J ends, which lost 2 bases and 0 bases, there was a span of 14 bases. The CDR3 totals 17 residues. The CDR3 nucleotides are TGTGCCAGCAGTTACCCCTCGACAGAGTATAGCAATCAGCCCCAGCATTTT. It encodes CASSYPSTEYSNQPQHF.

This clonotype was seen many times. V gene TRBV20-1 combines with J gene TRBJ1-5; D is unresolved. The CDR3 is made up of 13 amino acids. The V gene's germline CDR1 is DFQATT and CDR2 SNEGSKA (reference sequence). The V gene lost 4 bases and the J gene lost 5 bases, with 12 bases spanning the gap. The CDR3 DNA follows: TGCAGTGCTAACTTGGACGGGGATCAGCCCCAGCATTTT. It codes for CSANLDGDQPQHF.

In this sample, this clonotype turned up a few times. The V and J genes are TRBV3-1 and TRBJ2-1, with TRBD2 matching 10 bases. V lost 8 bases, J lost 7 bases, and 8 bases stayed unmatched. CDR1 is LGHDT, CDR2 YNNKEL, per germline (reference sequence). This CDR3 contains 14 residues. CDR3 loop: CASRRAGGPNEQFF. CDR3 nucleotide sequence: TGTGCCAGCCGGAGAGCGGGGGGGCCAAATGAGCAGTTCTTC.

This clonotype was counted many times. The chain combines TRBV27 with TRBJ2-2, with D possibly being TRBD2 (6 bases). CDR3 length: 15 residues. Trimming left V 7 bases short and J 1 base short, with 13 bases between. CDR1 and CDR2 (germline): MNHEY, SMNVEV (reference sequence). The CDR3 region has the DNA TGTGCCAGCAAGCTGTTGGGGGGGAACACCGGGGAGCTGTTTTTT. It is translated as CASKLLGGNTGELFF.

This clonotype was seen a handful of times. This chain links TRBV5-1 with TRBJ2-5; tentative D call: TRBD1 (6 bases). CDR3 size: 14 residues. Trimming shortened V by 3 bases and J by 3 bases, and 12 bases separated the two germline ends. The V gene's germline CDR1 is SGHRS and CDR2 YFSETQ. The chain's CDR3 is CASSSARGEETQYF. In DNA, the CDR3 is TGCGCCAGCAGCTCTGCCAGGGGTGAAGAGACCCAGTACTTC.

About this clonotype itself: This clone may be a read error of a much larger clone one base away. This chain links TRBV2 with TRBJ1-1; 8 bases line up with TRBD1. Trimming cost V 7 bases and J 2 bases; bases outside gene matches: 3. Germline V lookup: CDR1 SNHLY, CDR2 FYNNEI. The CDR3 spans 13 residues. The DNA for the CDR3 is TGTGCCAGCAATGGGACAGGAAACACTGAAGCTTTCTTT. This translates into CASNGTGNTEAFF.

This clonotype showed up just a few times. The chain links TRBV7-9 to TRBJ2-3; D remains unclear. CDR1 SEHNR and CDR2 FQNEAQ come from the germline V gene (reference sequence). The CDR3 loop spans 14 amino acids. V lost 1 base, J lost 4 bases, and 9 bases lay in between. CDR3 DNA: TGTGCCAGCAGCTTAGAGGAGTTGGCAGATACGCAGTATTTT. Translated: CASSLEELADTQYF. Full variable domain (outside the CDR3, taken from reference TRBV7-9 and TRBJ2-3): DTGVSQNPRHKITKRGQNVTFRCDPISEHNRLYWYRQTLGQGPEFLTYFQNEAQLEKSRLLSDRFSAERPKGSFSTLEIQRTEQGDSAMYLCASSLEELADTQYFGPGTRLTVL.

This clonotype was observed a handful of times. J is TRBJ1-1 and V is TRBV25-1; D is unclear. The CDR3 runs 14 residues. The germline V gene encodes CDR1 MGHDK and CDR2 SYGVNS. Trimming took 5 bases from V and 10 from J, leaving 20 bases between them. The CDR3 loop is CASSQGHRALPAFF. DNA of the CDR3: TGTGCCAGCAGTCAAGGCCACCGGGCCCTCCCAGCTTTCTTT.

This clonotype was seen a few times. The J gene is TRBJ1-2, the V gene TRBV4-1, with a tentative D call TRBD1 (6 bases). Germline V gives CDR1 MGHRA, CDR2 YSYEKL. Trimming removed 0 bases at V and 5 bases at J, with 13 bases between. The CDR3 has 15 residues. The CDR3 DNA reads TGCGCCAGCAGCCAAGAAGGAGGGGGGCAATATGGCTACACCTTC. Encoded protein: CASSQEGGGQYGYTF.

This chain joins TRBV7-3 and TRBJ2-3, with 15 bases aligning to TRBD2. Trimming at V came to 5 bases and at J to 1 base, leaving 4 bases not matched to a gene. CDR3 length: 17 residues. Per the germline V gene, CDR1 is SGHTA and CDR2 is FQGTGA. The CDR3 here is CASSTGLAGGGTDTQYF. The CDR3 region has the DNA TGTGCCAGCAGCACGGGACTAGCGGGGGGCGGCACAGATACGCAGTATTTT.

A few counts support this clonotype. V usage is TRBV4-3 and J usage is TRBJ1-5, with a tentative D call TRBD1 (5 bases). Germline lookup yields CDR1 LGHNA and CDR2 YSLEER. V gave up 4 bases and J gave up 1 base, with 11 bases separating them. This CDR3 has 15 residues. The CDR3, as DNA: TGCGCCAGCAGCCCGATCGCAGGGAGCAATCAGCCCCAGCATTTT. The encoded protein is CASSPIAGSNQPQHF.

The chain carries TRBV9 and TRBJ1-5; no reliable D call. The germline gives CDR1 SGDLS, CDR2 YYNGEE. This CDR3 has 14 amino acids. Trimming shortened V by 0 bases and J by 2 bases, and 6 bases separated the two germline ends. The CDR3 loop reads CASSVEGGNQPQHF. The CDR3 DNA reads TGTGCCAGCAGCGTAGAGGGCGGCAATCAGCCCCAGCATTTT.

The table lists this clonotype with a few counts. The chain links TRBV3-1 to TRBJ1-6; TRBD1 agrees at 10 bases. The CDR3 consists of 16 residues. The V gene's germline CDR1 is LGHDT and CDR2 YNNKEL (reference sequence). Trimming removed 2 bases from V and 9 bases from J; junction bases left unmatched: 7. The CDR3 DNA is TGTGCCAGCAGCCAATATGACGGGACAGGGGCTTCACCCCTCCACTTT. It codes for CASSQYDGTGASPLHF.

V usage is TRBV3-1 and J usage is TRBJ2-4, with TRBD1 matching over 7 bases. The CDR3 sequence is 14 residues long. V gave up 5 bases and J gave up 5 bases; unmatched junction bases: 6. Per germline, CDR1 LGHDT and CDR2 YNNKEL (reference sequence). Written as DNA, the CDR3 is TGTGCCAGCAGCGGACGGACAGGCGAAAACATTCAGTACTTC. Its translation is CASSGRTGENIQYF. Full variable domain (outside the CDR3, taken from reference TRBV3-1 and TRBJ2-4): DTAVSQTPKYLVTQMGNDKSIKCEQNLGHDTMYWYKQDSKKFLKIMFSYNNKELIINETVPNRFSPKSPDKAHLNLHINSLELGDSAVYFCASSGRTGENIQYFGAGTRLSVL.

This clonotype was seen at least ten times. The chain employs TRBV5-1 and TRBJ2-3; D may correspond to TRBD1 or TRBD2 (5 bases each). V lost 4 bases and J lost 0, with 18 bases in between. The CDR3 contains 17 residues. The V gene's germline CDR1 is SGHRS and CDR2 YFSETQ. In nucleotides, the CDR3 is TGCGCCAGCAGCCCCCGGGGCAAACCCCCTAGCACAGATACGCAGTATTTT. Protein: CASSPRGKPPSTDTQYF.

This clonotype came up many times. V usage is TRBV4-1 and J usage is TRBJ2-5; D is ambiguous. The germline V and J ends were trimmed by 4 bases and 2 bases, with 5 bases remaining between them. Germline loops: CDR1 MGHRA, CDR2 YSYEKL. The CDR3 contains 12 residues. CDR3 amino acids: CASSPPQETQYF. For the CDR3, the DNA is TGCGCCAGCAGCCCTCCGCAAGAGACCCAGTACTTC.

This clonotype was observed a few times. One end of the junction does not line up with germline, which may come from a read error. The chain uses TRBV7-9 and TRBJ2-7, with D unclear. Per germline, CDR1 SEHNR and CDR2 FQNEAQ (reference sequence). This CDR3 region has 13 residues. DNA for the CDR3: TGTGCCAGCAGCTTAGAGGACGGTCGGACGGACCACTTC. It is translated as CASSLEDGRTDHF.

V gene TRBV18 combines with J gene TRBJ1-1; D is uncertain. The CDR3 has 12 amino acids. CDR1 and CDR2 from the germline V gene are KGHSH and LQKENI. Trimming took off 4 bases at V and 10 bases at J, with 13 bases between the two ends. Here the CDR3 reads CASSHPGSRAFF. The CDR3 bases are TGTGCCAGCTCACACCCAGGTTCAAGAGCTTTCTTT.

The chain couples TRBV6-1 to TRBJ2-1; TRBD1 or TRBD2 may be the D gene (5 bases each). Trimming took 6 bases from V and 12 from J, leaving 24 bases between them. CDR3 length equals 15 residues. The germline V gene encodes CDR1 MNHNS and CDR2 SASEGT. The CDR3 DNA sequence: TGTGCCAGCAGAAAAGGGGATCCCGCCCTGAGCGGGCAGTTCTTC. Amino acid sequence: CASRKGDPALSGQFF.

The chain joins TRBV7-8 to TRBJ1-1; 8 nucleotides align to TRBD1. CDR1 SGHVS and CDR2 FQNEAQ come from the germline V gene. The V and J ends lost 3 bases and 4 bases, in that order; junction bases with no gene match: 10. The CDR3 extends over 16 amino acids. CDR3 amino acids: CASSLQGAIRLTEAFF. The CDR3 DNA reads TGTGCCAGCAGCTTGCAGGGGGCGATCAGGCTCACTGAAGCTTTCTTT.

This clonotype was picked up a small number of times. In nucleotides, the CDR3 is TGTGCCAGCAGCGGTGGTTGGGGCGCGTACGAGCAGTACTTC. This translates into CASSGGWGAYEQYF. This chain joins TRBV9 and TRBJ2-7; D perhaps matches TRBD1 (5 bases). CDR1 is SGDLS and CDR2 is YYNGEE in the germline V gene. The length of the CDR3 is 14 residues. Deletions cut 3 bases from V and 4 bases from J, with 14 bases between.

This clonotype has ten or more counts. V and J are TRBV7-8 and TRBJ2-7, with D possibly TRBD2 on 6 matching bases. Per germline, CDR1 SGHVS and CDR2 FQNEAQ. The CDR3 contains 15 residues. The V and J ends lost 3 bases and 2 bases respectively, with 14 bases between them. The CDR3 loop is CASSLSSGVTYEQYF. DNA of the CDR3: TGTGCCAGCAGCTTGAGCTCGGGAGTCACCTACGAGCAGTACTTC.

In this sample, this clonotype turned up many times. CDR3 bases: TGTGCCAGCAGGGTAACAGGGTCAGGGAACATTCAGTACTTC. Translated: CASRVTGSGNIQYF. The chain has TRBV12-3 or TRBV12-4 and TRBJ2-4; D possibly corresponds to TRBD1 (6 bases). The CDR3 sequence is 14 residues long. V gave up 6 bases and J gave up 7 bases, with 16 bases separating them.

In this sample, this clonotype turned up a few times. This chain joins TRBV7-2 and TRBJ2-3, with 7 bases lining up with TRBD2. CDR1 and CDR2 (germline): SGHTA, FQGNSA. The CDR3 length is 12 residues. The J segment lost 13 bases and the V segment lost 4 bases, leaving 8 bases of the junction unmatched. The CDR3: CASSSERGRKYF. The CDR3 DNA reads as TGTGCCAGCAGCTCCGAGCGGGGTAGGAAGTATTTT.

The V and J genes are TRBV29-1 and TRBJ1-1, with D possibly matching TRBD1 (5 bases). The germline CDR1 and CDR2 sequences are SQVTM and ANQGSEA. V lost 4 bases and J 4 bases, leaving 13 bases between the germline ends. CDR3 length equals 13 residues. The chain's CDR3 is CSVGGGLGTEAFF. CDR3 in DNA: TGCAGCGTTGGTGGGGGGTTGGGCACTGAAGCTTTCTTT.

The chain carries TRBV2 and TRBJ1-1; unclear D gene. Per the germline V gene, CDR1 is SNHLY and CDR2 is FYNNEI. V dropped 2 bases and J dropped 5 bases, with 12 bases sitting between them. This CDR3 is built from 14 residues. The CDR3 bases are TGTGCCAGCAGTGAACAATCCGAAGGGACTGAAGCTTTCTTT. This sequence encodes CASSEQSEGTEAFF.

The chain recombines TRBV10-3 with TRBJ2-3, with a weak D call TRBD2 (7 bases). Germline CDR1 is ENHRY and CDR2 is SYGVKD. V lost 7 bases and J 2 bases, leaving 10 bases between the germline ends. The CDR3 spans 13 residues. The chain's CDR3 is CAITGGLTDTQYF. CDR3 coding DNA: TGTGCCATCACGGGGGGCCTCACAGATACGCAGTATTTT.

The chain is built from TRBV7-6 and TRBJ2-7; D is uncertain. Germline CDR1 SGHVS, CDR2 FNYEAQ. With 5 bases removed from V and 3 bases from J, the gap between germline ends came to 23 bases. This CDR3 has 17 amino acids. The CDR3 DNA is TGTGCCAGCAGCCACCTTTCGTACAGCGTACTCTACTACGAGCAGTACTTC. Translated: CASSHLSYSVLYYEQYF.

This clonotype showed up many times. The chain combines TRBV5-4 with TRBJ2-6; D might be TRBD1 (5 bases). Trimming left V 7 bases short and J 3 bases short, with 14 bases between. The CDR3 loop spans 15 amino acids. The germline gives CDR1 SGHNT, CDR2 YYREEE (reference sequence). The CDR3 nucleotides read TGTGCCAGCTGTCCCAGGGTGATTGGGGCCAACGTCCTGACTTTC. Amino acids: CASCPRVIGANVLTF.